Listed below are T cell receptor beta chains from one sample, sequenced in a study of regulatory T cells in long-lasting Graves disease. In TCRdb, the multiplex PCR reads were re-called with MiXCR into one record per CDR3 protein. The data hold around 330,000 distinct CDR3 sequences, with about a sixth observed a single time. Sequencing used peripheral blood mononuclear cells (PBMCs), obtained at new diagnosis, from a patient treated with antithyroid drugs. These receptor sequences come from a female donor with Graves disease. CDR3s leave out the opening cysteine and the closing phenylalanine or tryptophan.

J gene,V gene,CDR3 protein
TRBJ1-5,TRBV19,ASSNLIRGRDQPQH
TRBJ2-1,TRBV7-2,ASSFLAGGHEQWF
TRBJ2-1,TRBV29-1,SVATGGVYEQF
TRBJ2-5,TRBV5-1,ASSLAHPQETQY
TRBJ2-3,TRBV12-3/TRBV12-4,ASSVDTQY
TRBJ2-7,TRBV7-2,ASSLEGLAGAYEQY
TRBJ2-1,TRBV30,AWRALAPLKEQF
TRBJ2-2,TRBV19,ASSAFQGARSTGELF
TRBJ2-7,TRBV7-2,ASRAAGDEQY
TRBJ1-5,TRBV6-4,ASSDQGNQPQH
TRBJ2-1,TRBV7-3,ASSPKRGLAGAGEQF
TRBJ2-7,TRBV3-1,ASSPVGGGPYEQY
TRBJ2-1,TRBV2,ASSERYRETRDEQF
TRBJ1-2,TRBV28,ASSTTGTGLYGYT
TRBJ1-2,TRBV28,ASSLPGLNYGYT
TRBJ1-1,TRBV20-1,SAERQVAF
TRBJ1-3,TRBV7-9,ASSPTAPGNTIY
TRBJ2-3,TRBV4-2,ASSQVSAGTSTDTQY
TRBJ2-5,TRBV7-2,ASSLLQAGGFGETQY
TRBJ1-5,TRBV15,ATSRDRQGGQPQH
TRBJ1-2,TRBV7-8,ASSSTTGPRQGYT
TRBJ1-5,TRBV6-2/TRBV6-3,ASSLTGFYQPQH
TRBJ1-2,TRBV24-1,ATSDSGQAGYT
TRBJ1-4,TRBV5-1,ASRPGTGLNEKLF
TRBJ2-5,TRBV28,ASTPRGVYQETQY
TRBJ1-5,TRBV12-3/TRBV12-4,ASSLLGRETRNQPQH
TRBJ2-1,TRBV7-9,ASSLSGPRPNNEQF
TRBJ1-2,TRBV29-1,SVPPHRGYLDGYT
TRBJ2-7,TRBV12-3/TRBV12-4,ASSTIDRGQY
TRBJ2-2,TRBV15,ATTPAGIGELF
TRBJ1-4,TRBV11-3,ASSVGSNEKLF
TRBJ2-5,TRBV19,ASSIRGQLQETQY
TRBJ2-3,TRBV19,ASSTIAVFTDTQY
TRBJ1-1,TRBV4-1,ASSQPRQGIDVAF
TRBJ1-6,TRBV28,ASSFSQTGNSPLH
TRBJ2-5,TRBV11-2,ASSQAHQETQY
TRBJ2-2,TRBV7-9,ASSFQAAGELF
TRBJ1-6,TRBV19,ASSTGTAVANSPLH
TRBJ2-7,TRBV4-1,ASSRTVAGWDEQY
TRBJ2-5,TRBV2,ASSRTRGEETQY
TRBJ2-7,TRBV3-1,ASSPGLAGVFHEQY